This T cell receptor (beta chain) was sequenced for a study of blood T cell repertoires in COVID-19. Clones were sequenced by immunoSEQ multiplex PCR, and TCRdb holds only the in-frame ones, with some missing. This sample carries about 480,000 clones, less than 90% of them seen once, and the ten largest clones take 7.5% to 9.5%. The CDR3 is 13 residues long. Germline V lookup: CDR1 MNHNY, CDR2 SVGAGI (reference sequence). Deletions cut 6 bases from V and 0 bases from J, with 8 bases between. This chain connects TRBV6-6 to TRBJ1-1; weak D call: TRBD1 (5 bases). Sequencing was performed on peripheral blood. The origin of this receptor is a woman in her forties or fifties with COVID-19, enrolled during active disease. In DNA, the CDR3 is TGTGCCAGCAGCGGACACTTGAACACTGAAGCTTTCTTT. It yields the protein CASSGHLNTEAFF.